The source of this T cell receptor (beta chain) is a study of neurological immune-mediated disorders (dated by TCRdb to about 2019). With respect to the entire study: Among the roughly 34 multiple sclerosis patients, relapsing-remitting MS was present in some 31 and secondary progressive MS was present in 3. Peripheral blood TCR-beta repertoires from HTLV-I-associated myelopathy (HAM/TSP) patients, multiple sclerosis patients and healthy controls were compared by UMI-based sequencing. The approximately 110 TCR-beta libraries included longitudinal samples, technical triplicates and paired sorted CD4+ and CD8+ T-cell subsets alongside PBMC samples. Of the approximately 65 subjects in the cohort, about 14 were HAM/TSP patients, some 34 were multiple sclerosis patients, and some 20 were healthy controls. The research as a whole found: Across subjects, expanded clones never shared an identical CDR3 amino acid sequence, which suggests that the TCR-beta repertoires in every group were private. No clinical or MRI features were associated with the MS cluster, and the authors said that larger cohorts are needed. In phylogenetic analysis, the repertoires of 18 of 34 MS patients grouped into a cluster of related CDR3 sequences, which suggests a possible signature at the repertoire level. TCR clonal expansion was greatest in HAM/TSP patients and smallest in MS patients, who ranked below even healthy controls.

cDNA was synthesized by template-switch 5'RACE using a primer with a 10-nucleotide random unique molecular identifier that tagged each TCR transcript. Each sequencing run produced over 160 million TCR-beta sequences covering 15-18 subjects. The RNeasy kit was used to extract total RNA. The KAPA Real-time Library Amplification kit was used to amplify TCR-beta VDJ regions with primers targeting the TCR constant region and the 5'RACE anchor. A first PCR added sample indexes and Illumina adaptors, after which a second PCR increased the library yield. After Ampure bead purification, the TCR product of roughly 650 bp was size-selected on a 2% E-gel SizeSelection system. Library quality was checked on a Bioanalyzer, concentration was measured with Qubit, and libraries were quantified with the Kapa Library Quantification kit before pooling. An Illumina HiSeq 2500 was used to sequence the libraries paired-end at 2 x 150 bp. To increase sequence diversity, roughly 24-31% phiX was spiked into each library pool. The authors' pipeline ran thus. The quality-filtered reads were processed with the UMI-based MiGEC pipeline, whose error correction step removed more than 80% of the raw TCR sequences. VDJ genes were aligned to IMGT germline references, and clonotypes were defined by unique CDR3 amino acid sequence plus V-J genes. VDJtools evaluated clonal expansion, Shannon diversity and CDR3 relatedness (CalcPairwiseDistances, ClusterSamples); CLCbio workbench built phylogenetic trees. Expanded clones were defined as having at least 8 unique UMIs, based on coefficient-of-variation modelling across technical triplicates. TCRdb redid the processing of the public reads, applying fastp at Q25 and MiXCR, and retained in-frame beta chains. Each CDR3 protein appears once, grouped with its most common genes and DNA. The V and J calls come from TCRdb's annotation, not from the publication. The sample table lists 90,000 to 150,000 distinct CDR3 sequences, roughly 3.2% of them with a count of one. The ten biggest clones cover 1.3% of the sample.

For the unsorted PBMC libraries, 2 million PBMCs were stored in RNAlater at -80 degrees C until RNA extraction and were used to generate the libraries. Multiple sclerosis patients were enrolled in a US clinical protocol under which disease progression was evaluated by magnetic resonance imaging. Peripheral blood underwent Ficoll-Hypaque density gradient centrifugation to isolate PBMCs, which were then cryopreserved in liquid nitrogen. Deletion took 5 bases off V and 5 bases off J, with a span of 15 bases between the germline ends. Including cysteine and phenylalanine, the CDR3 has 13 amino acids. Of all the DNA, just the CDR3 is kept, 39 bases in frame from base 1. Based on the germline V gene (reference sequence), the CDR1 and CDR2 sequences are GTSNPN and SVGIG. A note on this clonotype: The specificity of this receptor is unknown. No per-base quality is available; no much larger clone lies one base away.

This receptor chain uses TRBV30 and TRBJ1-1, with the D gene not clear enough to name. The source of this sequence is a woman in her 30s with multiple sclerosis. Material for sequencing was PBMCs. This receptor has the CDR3 CAWVWQRGTEAFF. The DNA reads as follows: TGTGCCTGGGTCTGGCAGCGGGGAACTGAAGCTTTCTTT.